Reported below is one TCR beta chain. CDR1 is MNHNY, CDR2 SVGAGI, per germline (reference sequence). Germline trimming cut 6 bases from V and 0 bases from J; bases unmatched to any gene: 8. This CDR3 comprises 16 residues. Assay used: immunoSEQ multiplex PCR; TCRdb lists only in-frame clones, some missing. The profile covers some 200,000 clones, with under 90% appearing a single time and 8% to 9.5% taken by the ten largest. The sample originates from a study of blood T cell repertoires in COVID-19. This TCR was sampled from a woman in her fifties or sixties with acute COVID-19. Sequenced input: PBMCs or T cells enriched from blood (not recorded which). This chain connects TRBV6-6 to TRBJ2-1; 7 positions match TRBD2. CDR3 nucleotide sequence: TGTGCCAGCAGCTATTCTAGCGGCCGCTCCTACAATGAGCAGTTCTTC. Translation: CASSYSSGRSYNEQFF.